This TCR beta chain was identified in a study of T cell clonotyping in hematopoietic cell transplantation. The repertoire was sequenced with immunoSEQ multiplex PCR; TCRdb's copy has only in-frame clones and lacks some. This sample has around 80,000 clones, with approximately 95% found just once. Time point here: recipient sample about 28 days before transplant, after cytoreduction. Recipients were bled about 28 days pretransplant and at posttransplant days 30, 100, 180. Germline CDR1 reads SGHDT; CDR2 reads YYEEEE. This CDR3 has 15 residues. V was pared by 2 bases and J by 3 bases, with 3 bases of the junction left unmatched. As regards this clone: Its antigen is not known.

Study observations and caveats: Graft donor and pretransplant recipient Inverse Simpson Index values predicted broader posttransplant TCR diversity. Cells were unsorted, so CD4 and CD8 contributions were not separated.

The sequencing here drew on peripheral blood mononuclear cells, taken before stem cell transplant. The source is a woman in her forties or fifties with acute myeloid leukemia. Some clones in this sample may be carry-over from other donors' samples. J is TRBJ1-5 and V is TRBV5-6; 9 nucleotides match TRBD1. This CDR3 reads CASSFGDRDNQPQHF. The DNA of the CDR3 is TGTGCCAGCAGCTTTGGGGACAGGGACAATCAGCCCCAGCATTTT.